Following are 31 T cell receptor beta chains from one sample sequenced in a study of control samples from healthy donors and cancer patients. Generated by immunoSEQ multiplex PCR, the TCRdb table keeps only in-frame clones and is missing some. The sample contains under 200,000 clones, 90% to 95% of which appear only once. Sequencing was performed on blood. The receptors were gathered from a woman aged 25 to 39 in good health.

The chain combines TRBV30 with TRBJ2-5; unclear D gene. The CDR3 has 12 residues. Trimming pared 3 bases from V and 5 bases from J, leaving 10 bases between. CDR1 is GTSNPN and CDR2 is SVGIG in the germline V gene (reference sequence). CDR3 DNA sequence: TGTGCCTGGAGCACCCTAGTGGAGACCCAGTACTTC. This codes for CAWSTLVETQYF.

This sequence joins TRBV28 and TRBJ1-2; D ambiguous. V lost 1 base and J lost 4, with 7 bases in between. CDR1 and CDR2 (germline): MDHEN, SYDVKM. The CDR3 has 13 residues. DNA for the CDR3: TGTGCCAGCAGTTTATACCGGAGCTATGGCTACACCTTC. Residues: CASSLYRSYGYTF.

V gene TRBV30 combines with J gene TRBJ1-6; D gene unclear. Germline V gene sequence: CDR1 GTSNPN, CDR2 SVGIG (reference sequence). V gave up 0 bases and J gave up 7 bases, with 7 bases separating them. There are 13 residues in the CDR3. In DNA, the CDR3 is TGTGCCTGGAGTGTACGACGGAATTCACCCCTCCACTTT. It encodes CAWSVRRNSPLHF.

The rearrangement uses TRBV7-8 and TRBJ2-3, with 14 bases lining up with TRBD2. After removal of 1 base from V and 1 base from J, the junction contained 1 base not matched to a gene. The CDR3 is 17 residues long. Germline CDR1 SGHVS, CDR2 FQNEAQ. For the CDR3, the DNA is TGTGCCAGCAGCTTAGAGGGACTAGCGGGGGGCACAGATACGCAGTATTTT. Translation: CASSLEGLAGGTDTQYF.

V usage is TRBV11-3 and J usage is TRBJ2-2, with 8 bases aligning to TRBD2. The V and J ends lost 5 bases and 5 bases, in that order; junction bases with no gene match: 7. Germline V gene sequence: CDR1 SGHNT, CDR2 YENEEA. This CDR3 contains 15 residues. The CDR3 DNA reads as TGTGCCAGCAGCCCCCAGACTAGCGTTACCGGGGAGCTGTTTTTT. Amino acid sequence: CASSPQTSVTGELFF.

Concerning this clone itself: A read error may account for a junction end that differs from germline. Within the sample, other DNA sequences also encode this same CDR3. The V gene is TRBV4-1, the J gene TRBJ1-6; D is unresolved. The CDR3 totals 15 residues. The V gene's germline CDR1 is MGHRA and CDR2 YSYEKL. In nucleotides, the CDR3 is TGCGCCAGCAGTCAAGTGGGCCATCGGGTCTCACCCCTCCACTTT. Its protein product is CASSQVGHRVSPLHF.

The chain has TRBV4-2 and TRBJ2-2; the D is unclear. The CDR3 extends over 13 amino acids. CDR1 LGHNA and CDR2 YNFKEQ come from the germline V gene. Trimming took 6 bases from V and 4 from J, leaving 9 bases between them. The CDR3 bases are TGTGCCAGCAGGACGGCAGCCACCGGGGAGCTGTTTTTT. It specifies CASRTAATGELFF.

Turning to this clone: Compared with germline, one end of the junction differs, possibly owing to a read error. Other DNA sequences in the sample encode the same CDR3. The rearrangement links TRBV7-3 to TRBJ1-1, with D unresolved. The CDR3 is 13 residues long. Germline V gene sequence: CDR1 SGHTA, CDR2 FQGTGA. The CDR3 region has the DNA TGTGCCAGCAGCTTAAGCAGGAACACTGAAGCCTTCTTT. Its protein is CASSLSRNTEAFF.

The rearrangement links TRBV29-1 to TRBJ2-5, with D possibly being TRBD1 (5 bases). CDR1 and CDR2 (germline): SQVTM, ANQGSEA. V was pared by 2 bases and J by 1 base, with 8 bases between. This CDR3 is 13 amino acids long. The CDR3 DNA reads as TGCAGCGTTGAAACGGACATCCAAGAGACCCAGTACTTC. Translating gives CSVETDIQETQYF.

The CDR3 protein is CASNRFAGGPEQFF. CDR3 nucleotides: TGTGCCAGCAATAGGTTTGCGGGAGGGCCGGAGCAGTTCTTC. The rearrangement joins TRBV6-5 to TRBJ2-1; 9 bases are a match to TRBD2. Germline CDR1 reads MNHEY; CDR2 reads SVGAGI. The CDR3 has 14 residues. J lost 10 bases, V lost 7 bases, and 11 bases had no gene match.

With respect to this clone: Other DNA sequences within the sample encode an identical CDR3. This chain uses TRBV28 with TRBJ2-2; TRBD1 matches 9 bases. The V segment lost 8 bases and the J segment 1 base; nucleotides outside the gene matches: 2. Germline V gene data show CDR1 as MDHEN and CDR2 as SYDVKM. CDR3 length equals 14 residues. CDR3 region: CASRGQGNTGELFF. CDR3 coding DNA: TGTGCCAGCCGGGGACAGGGGAACACCGGGGAGCTGTTTTTT.

J is TRBJ1-1 and V is TRBV6-2 or TRBV6-3; tentative D call: TRBD1 (5 bases). Trimming took off 0 bases at V and 1 base at J, with 9 bases between the two ends. CDR3 length: 15 amino acids. Germline V gene sequence: CDR1 MNHEY, CDR2 SVGEGT. The DNA for the CDR3 is TGTGCCAGCAGTTACTCGGGACGGGCGAACACTGAAGCTTTCTTT. It is translated as CASSYSGRANTEAFF.

The chain is built from TRBV15 and TRBJ1-1; D unclear. The CDR3 has 15 amino acids. V was pared by 0 bases and J by 5 bases, with 13 bases between. Per the germline V gene, CDR1 is LNHNV and CDR2 is YYDKDF (reference sequence). CDR3 sequence: CATSRDKGAGTEAFF. DNA of the CDR3: TGTGCCACCAGCAGAGATAAGGGCGCGGGAACTGAAGCTTTCTTT.

This chain connects TRBV15 to TRBJ1-5; 7 bases are shared with TRBD1. The V gene's germline CDR1 is LNHNV and CDR2 YYDKDF (reference sequence). CDR3 length equals 14 residues. The V segment lost 2 bases and the J segment 4 bases; nucleotides outside the gene matches: 2. The CDR3 sequence is CATSRLQGNQPQHF. The CDR3 DNA sequence: TGTGCCACCAGCAGATTACAGGGGAATCAGCCCCAGCATTTT.

The chain carries TRBV18 and TRBJ2-7; the D is unclear. Per the germline V gene, CDR1 is KGHSH and CDR2 is LQKENI. V dropped 1 base and J dropped 4 bases, with 5 bases sitting between them. The CDR3 is 12 amino acids. The CDR3: CASSPRVYEQYF. The CDR3 coding sequence is TGTGCCAGCTCACCACGGGTATACGAGCAGTACTTC.

The chain recombines TRBV18 with TRBJ1-2; TRBD1 matches 12 bases. V lost 3 bases, J lost 0 bases, and 2 bases stayed unmatched. Per the germline V gene, CDR1 is KGHSH and CDR2 is LQKENI. The CDR3 runs 16 residues. The DNA for the CDR3 is TGTGCCAGCTCACCCGGGACAGGGGGCTCTAACTATGGCTACACCTTC. Translating it yields CASSPGTGGSNYGYTF.

The V and J genes are TRBV2 and TRBJ1-2; D is unresolved. Germline assignment: CDR1 SNHLY and CDR2 FYNNEI. CDR3 length: 13 residues. The ends were cut back, 3 bases at V and 4 bases at J, with 9 bases in the middle. CDR3: CASSEQSAYGYTF. In DNA form, the CDR3 reads TGTGCCAGCAGTGAGCAGTCAGCCTATGGCTACACCTTC. Complete variable domain (other parts from reference TRBV2 and TRBJ1-2): EPEVTQTPSHQVTQMGQEVILRCVPISNHLYFYWYRQILGQKVEFLVSFYNNEISEKSEIFDDQFSVERPDGSNFTLKIRSTKLEDSAMYFCASSEQSAYGYTFGSGTRLTVV.

The chain combines TRBV3-1 (or the pseudogene TRBV3-2) with TRBJ1-6; 7 bases align to TRBD1. Germline V gives CDR1 LGHDT, CDR2 YNNKEL (reference sequence). The CDR3 runs 13 residues. The ends lost 4 bases at V and 10 bases at J; junction bases unmatched: 4. The CDR3 DNA sequence: TGTGCCAGCAGCCTACTGGGACAGTCACCCCTCCACTTT. Its translation is CASSLLGQSPLHF.

The chain carries TRBV5-5 and TRBJ2-1; 9 bases are shared with TRBD2. CDR1 is SGHKS and CDR2 is YYEKEE in the germline V gene (reference sequence). With 4 bases clipped from V and 6 bases from J, the junction kept 5 bases outside the gene matches. The CDR3 is 14 residues long. The DNA of the CDR3 is TGTGCCAGCAGCACTCCGGGACTAGCCAATGAGCAGTTCTTC. It encodes CASSTPGLANEQFF.

The chain recombines TRBV7-9 with TRBJ2-3; a possible D gene is TRBD2 (6 bases). The V gene lost 1 base and the J gene lost 0 bases, with 11 bases spanning the gap. The CDR3 contains 16 residues. CDR1 and CDR2 from the germline V gene are SEHNR and FQNEAQ (reference sequence). Here the CDR3 DNA reads TGTGCCAGCAGCTTAGTACCGACTAGGAGCACAGATACGCAGTATTTT. It yields the protein CASSLVPTRSTDTQYF.

The V call is TRBV5-8, the J call TRBJ2-3; 8 bases match TRBD1. CDR1 SGHTS and CDR2 YDEGEE come from the germline V gene. The CDR3 covers 15 residues. V was clipped by 4 bases and J by 2 bases; unmatched bases: 6. The CDR3 bases are TGTGCCAGCAGCACCCGGGACAGGTACACAGATACGCAGTATTTT. Its translation is CASSTRDRYTDTQYF.

The gene calls are TRBV4-2 and TRBJ2-7; D gene ambiguous. Germline V gene lookup returns CDR1 LGHNA and CDR2 YNFKEQ. The length of the CDR3 is 14 residues. Between the trimmed V and J ends, which lost 0 bases and 3 bases, there was a span of 9 bases. The CDR3 region is CASSQDPGFYEQYF. Here the CDR3 DNA reads TGTGCCAGCAGCCAAGATCCAGGTTTCTACGAGCAGTACTTC.

For the CDR3, the DNA is TGCGCCAGCAGCGGGACCCAGTTACCCTACAATGAGCAGTTCTTC. It specifies CASSGTQLPYNEQFF. The chain employs TRBV5-1 and TRBJ2-1, with D perhaps given as TRBD1 or TRBD2 (5 bases each). The ends were cut back, 4 bases at V and 2 bases at J, with 13 bases in the middle. There are 15 residues in the CDR3. CDR1 and CDR2 from the germline V gene are SGHRS and YFSETQ.

The J gene is TRBJ1-2, the V gene TRBV5-6; D not certain. The germline V gene encodes CDR1 SGHDT and CDR2 YYEEEE. The V gene lost 0 bases and the J gene lost 0 bases, with 6 bases spanning the gap. The CDR3 consists of 14 residues. DNA for the CDR3: TGTGCCAGCAGCTTGGGGGCATCTAACTATGGCTACACCTTC. Amino acid sequence: CASSLGASNYGYTF.

The rearrangement joins TRBV27 to TRBJ2-7; weak D call: TRBD1 (5 bases). This CDR3 is 14 amino acids long. V shed 5 bases and J shed 0 bases, with 11 bases lying between them. Germline-derived CDR1 and CDR2 are MNHEY and SMNVEV (reference sequence). In DNA form, the CDR3 reads TGTGCCAGCAGTATCAGGGCCCTCTCCTACGAGCAGTACTTC. It specifies CASSIRALSYEQYF.

CDR3 sequence reads: CASSSMDRGYEQYF. The CDR3 DNA sequence: TGTGCCAGCAGTTCTATGGACAGGGGCTACGAGCAGTACTTC. This chain uses TRBV27 with TRBJ2-7; 9 bases align to TRBD1. The CDR3 consists of 14 residues. V trimming: 4 bases; J trimming: 3 bases; junction bases outside the gene matches: 4. Germline-derived CDR1 and CDR2 are MNHEY and SMNVEV (reference sequence).

V and J are TRBV19 and TRBJ1-3; D possibly corresponds to TRBD1 (5 bases). Germline-derived CDR1 and CDR2 are LNHDA and SQIVND (reference sequence). The CDR3 runs 15 residues. Trimming took 5 bases from V and 0 from J, leaving 11 bases between them. As DNA, the CDR3 is TGTGCCAGTAGTTCCGACAGCCTCTCTGGAAACACCATATATTTT. Translating it yields CASSSDSLSGNTIYF.

The rearrangement links TRBV4-1 to TRBJ1-2, with D tentatively TRBD1 (6 bases). From germline, CDR1 is MGHRA and CDR2 YSYEKL. V gave up 2 bases and J gave up 1 base, with 11 bases separating them. This CDR3 region has 15 residues. CDR3 loop: CASSQPTRGNYGYTF. In DNA form, the CDR3 reads TGCGCCAGCAGCCAACCAACCAGGGGTAACTATGGCTACACCTTC.

Worth noting for this clone: The same CDR3 can be traced to other DNA sequences in this sample. The chain recombines TRBV12-3 or TRBV12-4 with TRBJ1-5; no firm D call. The CDR3 covers 13 residues. V was cut by 1 base and J by 5 bases, with 6 bases left in between. Here the CDR3 DNA reads TGTGCCAGCAGTTTAGGGGGAGATCAGCCCCAGCATTTT. This translates into CASSLGGDQPQHF.

The chain is built from TRBV7-9 and TRBJ1-4; D possibly corresponds to TRBD1 (6 bases). This CDR3 region has 14 residues. V was shortened by 5 bases and J by 7 bases, with 14 bases between the two germline ends. CDR1 and CDR2 from the germline V gene are SEHNR and FQNEAQ (reference sequence). CDR3 region: CASSPPGAGEKLFF. CDR3 in DNA: TGTGCCAGCAGCCCCCCAGGGGCGGGTGAAAAACTGTTTTTT.

The CDR3 DNA follows: TGTGCCAGCAGCCAAGTCTCTCGGGAGTTCAACAATGAGCAGTTCTTC. It yields the protein CASSQVSREFNNEQFF. The chain employs TRBV4-2 and TRBJ2-1; weak D call: TRBD2 (6 bases). V was shortened by 1 base and J by 5 bases, with 15 bases between the two germline ends. This CDR3 has 16 residues. Germline-derived CDR1 and CDR2 are LGHNA and YNFKEQ.